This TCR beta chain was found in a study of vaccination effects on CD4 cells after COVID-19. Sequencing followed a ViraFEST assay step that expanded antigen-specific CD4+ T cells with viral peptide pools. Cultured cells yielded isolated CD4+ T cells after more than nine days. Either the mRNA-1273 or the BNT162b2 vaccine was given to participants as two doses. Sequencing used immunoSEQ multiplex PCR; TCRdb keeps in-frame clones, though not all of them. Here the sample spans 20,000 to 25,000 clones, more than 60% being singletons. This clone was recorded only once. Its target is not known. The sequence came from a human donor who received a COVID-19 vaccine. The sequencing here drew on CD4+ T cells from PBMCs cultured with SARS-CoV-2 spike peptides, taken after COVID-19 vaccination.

The CDR3 nucleotides are TGCGCCAGCAGCTCCTGGGGGGGGCGCTGGGAGACCCAGTACTTC. Its translation is CASSSWGGRWETQYF. The chain employs TRBV5-1 and TRBJ2-5, with D possibly matching TRBD2 (7 bases). The CDR3 loop spans 15 amino acids. The germline V and J ends were trimmed by 3 bases and 5 bases, with 17 bases remaining between them. The germline CDR1 and CDR2 sequences are SGHRS and YFSETQ.